These 2 T cell receptor beta chains came from one sample sequenced in a study of blood T cell repertoires in COVID-19. Sequencing was performed with immunoSEQ multiplex PCR; in TCRdb, only in-frame clones are kept and a portion is missing. Of a few hundred thousand clones listed, 65% to 90% were seen once; the top ten hold 3.5% to 4.5%. Material: peripheral blood. Receptors were obtained from a man aged 50-59 years with acute or convalescent COVID-19.

CDR3 coding DNA: TGTGCCAGCAGTTACTCACTGGGCCTTAAGGTAAACACCATATATTTT. Translating gives CASSYSLGLKVNTIYF. The rearrangement links TRBV6-5 to TRBJ1-3; no definite D call. Per germline, CDR1 MNHEY and CDR2 SVGAGI. The CDR3 runs to 16 residues. The V end lost 0 bases, the J end lost 6 bases, and 15 bases lay between the germline ends.

This clone was detected only once. The CDR3 protein is CASSVWQGNYEQYF. In DNA, the CDR3 is TGTGCCAGCAGTGTTTGGCAGGGGAACTACGAGCAGTACTTC. The V and J genes are TRBV2 and TRBJ2-7, with D perhaps matching TRBD1 (6 bases). V was shortened by 4 bases and J by 3 bases, with 13 bases between the two germline ends. The CDR3 is made up of 14 amino acids. Per germline, CDR1 SNHLY and CDR2 FYNNEI.